Described below is a single TCR beta chain sequence and its context. Its target is not known. This sample is drawn from a study of identical twins. A universal primer site was incorporated via template switching, and the cDNA contained unique molecular identifiers. TCRdb reprocessed the 5' RACE reads via MiXCR and lists one record per CDR3 protein. The sample has around 1.7 million distinct CDR3 sequences, around 33% seen once. CDR1 MNHEY and CDR2 SVGAGI come from the germline V gene. The CDR3 consists of 13 residues. V was clipped by 6 bases and J by 8 bases, with 11 bases between them. Notes on the study in general: Weaker excess sharing between twins was seen in beta out-of-frame sequences. Out-of-frame TCR alpha sharing in monozygotic twins exceeded recombination model predictions. The abundant beta clonotypes from cord blood had fewer insertions, and memory repertoires had none of this.

The chain joins TRBV6-5 to TRBJ1-6; perhaps TRBD1 as D (6 bases). Material for sequencing was cord blood. This TCR came from a newborn girl in good health. The DNA of the CDR3 is TGTGCCAGCAGGCTTACAGGGTATTCACCCCTCCACTTT. Its protein is CASRLTGYSPLHF.